The source of this TCR beta chain is a study of shared clonotypes between healthy human individuals. This table comes from immunoSEQ multiplex PCR, and its TCRdb copy is limited to in-frame clones, with some not included. The table has 760,000 or so clones, 95% to 97% seen once. Trimming removed 0 bases from V and 0 bases from J, with 13 bases in between. This CDR3 spans 17 amino acids. CDR1 is SGDLS and CDR2 is YYNGEE in the germline V gene. Naive CD8 cells lacked CD45RO and underwent positive selection for CCR7, leaving out terminally differentiated effector memory CD45RA+ cells. The receptor was isolated from a man aged 25 to 40 in good health. This chain connects TRBV9 to TRBJ1-3, with D perhaps TRBD1 (6 bases). The specimen sequenced was naive CD8+ T cells sorted from blood. CDR3 sequence: CASSVGTRGGSGNTIYF. CDR3 bases: TGTGCCAGCAGCGTAGGAACGAGGGGGGGCTCTGGAAACACCATATATTTT.